This TCR beta chain was captured in a study of tissue T cells after allogeneic stem cell transplantation. In the study overall: Several unmodified and three CD34-selected T-cell-depleted grafts went to graft-versus-host disease patients.

Germline V CDR1 and CDR2: MDHEN, SYDVKM. CDR3 size: 14 residues. Trimming removed 5 bases from V and 3 bases from J, with 10 bases in between. General study points: The patient cohort was small and clinically heterogeneous, with limited sampling depth. Within patients, tissue anatomy strongly shaped TCR repertoire composition.

Worth noting for this clone: Its antigen is undetermined.

The protocol was immunoSEQ multiplex PCR, while the TCRdb copy is restricted to in-frame clones and leaves out a portion. The data contain 35,000 to 50,000 clones, approximately 92% of them singletons. The material sequenced was blood, taken before transplantation. This chain links TRBV28 with TRBJ1-4; D unresolved. The clonotype originates from a woman aged 40-70 years who later had graft-versus-host disease after an allogeneic stem cell transplant. CDR3 sequence: CASSPIDPNEKLFF. The DNA of the CDR3 is TGTGCCAGCAGTCCCATCGACCCTAATGAAAAACTGTTTTTT.